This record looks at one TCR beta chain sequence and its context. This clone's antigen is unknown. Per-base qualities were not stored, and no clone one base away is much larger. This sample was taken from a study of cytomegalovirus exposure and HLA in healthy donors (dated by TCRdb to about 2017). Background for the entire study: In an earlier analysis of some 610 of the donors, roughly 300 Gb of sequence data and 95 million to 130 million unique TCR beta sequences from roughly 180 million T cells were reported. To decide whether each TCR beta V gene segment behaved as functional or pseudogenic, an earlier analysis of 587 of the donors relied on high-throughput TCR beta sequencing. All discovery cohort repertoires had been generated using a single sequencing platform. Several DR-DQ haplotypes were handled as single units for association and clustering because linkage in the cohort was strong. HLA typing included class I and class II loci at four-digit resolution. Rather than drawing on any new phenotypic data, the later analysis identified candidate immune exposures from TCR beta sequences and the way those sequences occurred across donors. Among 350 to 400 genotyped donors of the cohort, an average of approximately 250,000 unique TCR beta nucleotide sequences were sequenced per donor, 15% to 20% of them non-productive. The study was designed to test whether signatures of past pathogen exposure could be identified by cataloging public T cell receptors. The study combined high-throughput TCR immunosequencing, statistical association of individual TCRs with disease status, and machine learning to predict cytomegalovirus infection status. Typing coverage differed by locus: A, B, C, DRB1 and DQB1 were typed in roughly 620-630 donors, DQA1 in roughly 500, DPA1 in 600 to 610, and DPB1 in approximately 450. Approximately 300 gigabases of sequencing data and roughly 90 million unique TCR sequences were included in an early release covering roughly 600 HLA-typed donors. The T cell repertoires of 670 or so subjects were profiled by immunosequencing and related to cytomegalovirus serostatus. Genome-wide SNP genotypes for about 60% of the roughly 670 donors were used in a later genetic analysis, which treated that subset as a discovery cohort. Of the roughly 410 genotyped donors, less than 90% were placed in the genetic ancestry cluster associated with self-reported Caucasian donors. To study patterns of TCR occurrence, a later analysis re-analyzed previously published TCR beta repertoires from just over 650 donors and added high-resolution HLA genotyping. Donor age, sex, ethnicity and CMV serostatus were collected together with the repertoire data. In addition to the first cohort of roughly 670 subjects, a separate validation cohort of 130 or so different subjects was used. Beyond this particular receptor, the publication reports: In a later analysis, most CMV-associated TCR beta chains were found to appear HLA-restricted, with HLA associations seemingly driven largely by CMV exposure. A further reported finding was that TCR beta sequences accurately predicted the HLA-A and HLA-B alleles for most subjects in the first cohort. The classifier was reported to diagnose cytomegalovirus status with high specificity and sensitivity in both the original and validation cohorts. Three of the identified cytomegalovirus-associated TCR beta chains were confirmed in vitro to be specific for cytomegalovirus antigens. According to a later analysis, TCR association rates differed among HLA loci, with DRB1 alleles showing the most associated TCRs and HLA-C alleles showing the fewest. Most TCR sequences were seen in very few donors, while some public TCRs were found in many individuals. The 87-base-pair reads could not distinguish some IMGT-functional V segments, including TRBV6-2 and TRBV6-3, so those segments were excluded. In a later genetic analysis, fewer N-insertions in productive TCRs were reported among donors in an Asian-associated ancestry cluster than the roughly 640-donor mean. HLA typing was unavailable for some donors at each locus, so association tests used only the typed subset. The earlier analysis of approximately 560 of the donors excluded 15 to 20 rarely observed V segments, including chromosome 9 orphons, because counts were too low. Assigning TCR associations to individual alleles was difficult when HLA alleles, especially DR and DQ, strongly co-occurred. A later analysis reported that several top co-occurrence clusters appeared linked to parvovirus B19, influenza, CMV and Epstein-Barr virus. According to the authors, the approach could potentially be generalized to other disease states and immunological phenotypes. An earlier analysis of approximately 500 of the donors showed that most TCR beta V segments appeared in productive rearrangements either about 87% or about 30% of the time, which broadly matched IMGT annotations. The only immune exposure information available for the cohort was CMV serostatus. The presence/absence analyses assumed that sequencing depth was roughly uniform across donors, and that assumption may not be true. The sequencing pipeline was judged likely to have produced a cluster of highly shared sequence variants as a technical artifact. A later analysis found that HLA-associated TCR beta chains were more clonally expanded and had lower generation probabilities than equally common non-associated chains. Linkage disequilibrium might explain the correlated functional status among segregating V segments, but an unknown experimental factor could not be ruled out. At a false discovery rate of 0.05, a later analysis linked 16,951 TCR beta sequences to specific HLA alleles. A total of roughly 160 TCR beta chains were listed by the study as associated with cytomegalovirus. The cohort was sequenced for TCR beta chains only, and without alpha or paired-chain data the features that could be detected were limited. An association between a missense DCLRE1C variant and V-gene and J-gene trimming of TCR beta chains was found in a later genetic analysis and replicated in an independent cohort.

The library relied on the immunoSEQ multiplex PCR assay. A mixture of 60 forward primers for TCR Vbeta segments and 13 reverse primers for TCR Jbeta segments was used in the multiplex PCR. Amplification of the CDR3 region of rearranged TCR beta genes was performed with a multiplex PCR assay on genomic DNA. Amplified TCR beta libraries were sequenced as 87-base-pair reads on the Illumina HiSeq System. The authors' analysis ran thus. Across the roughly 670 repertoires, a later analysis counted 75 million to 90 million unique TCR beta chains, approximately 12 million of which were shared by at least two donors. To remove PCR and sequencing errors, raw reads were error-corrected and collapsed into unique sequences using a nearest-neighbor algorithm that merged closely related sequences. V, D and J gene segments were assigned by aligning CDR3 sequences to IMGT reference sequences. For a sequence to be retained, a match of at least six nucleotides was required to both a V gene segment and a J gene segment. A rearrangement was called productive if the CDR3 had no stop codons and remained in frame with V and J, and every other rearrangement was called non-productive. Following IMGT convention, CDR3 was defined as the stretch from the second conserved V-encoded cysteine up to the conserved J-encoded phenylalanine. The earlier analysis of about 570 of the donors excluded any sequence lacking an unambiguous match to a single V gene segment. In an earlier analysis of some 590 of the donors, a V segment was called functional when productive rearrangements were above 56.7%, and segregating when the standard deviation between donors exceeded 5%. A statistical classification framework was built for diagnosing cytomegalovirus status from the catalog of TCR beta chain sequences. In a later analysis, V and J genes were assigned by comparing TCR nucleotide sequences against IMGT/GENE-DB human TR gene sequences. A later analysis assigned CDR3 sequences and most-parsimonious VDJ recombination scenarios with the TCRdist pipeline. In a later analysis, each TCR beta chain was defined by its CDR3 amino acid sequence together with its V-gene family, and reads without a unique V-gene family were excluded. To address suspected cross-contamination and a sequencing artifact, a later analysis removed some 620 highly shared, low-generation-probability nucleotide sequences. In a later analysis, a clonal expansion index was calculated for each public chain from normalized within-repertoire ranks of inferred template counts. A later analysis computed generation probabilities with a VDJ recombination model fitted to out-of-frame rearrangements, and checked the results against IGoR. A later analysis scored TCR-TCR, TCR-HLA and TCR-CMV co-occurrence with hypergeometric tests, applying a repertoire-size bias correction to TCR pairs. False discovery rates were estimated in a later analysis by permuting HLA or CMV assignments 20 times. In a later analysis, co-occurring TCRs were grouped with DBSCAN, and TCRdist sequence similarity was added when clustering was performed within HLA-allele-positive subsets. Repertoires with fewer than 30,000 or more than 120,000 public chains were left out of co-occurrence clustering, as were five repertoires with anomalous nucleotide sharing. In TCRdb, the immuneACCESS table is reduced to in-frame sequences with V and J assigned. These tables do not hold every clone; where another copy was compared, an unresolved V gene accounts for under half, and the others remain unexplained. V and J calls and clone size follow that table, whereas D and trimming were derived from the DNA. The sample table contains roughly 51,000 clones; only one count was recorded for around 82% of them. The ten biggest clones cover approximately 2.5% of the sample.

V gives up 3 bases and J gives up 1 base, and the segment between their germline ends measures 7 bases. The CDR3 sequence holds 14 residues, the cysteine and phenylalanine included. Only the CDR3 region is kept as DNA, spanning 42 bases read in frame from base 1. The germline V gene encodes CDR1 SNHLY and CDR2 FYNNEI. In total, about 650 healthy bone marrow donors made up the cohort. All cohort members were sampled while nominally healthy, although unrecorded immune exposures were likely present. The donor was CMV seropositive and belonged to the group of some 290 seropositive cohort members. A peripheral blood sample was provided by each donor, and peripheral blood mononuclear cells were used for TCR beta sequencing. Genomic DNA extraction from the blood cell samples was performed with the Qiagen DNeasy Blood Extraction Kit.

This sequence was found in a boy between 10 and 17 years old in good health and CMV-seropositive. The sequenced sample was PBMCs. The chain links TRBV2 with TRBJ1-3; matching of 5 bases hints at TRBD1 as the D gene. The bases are TGTGCCAGCAGTGAGACAGTATCTGGAAACACCATATATTTT. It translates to CASSETVSGNTIYF.